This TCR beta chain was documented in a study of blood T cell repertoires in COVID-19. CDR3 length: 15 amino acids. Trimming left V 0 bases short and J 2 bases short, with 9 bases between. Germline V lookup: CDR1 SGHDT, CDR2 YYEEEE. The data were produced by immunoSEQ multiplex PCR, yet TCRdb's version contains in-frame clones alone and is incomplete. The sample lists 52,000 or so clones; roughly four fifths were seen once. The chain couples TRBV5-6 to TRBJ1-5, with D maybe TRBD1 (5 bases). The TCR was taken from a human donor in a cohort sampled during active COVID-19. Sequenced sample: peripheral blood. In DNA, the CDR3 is TGTGCCAGCAGCTTGGAGGGGATTGGCAATCAGCCCCAGCATTTT. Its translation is CASSLEGIGNQPQHF.